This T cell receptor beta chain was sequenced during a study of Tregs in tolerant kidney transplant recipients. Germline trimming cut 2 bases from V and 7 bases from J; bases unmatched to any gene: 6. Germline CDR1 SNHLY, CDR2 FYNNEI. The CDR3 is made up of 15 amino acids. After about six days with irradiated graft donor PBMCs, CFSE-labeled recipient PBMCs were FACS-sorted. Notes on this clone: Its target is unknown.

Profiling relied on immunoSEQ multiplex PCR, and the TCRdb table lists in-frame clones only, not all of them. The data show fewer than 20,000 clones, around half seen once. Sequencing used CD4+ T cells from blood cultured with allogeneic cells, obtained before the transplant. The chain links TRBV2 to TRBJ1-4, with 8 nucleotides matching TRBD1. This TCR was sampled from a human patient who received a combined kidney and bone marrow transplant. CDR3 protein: CASSEIGRGREKLFF. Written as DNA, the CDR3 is TGTGCCAGCAGTGAAATAGGCAGGGGGCGTGAAAAACTGTTTTTT.